This T cell receptor (beta chain) stems from a study of regulatory and conventional T cells in breast cancer (dated by TCRdb to the mid-2010s). The CDR3 starts with the cysteine, ends with the phenylalanine, and has 14 residues. Only the CDR3 portion is preserved as DNA: 42 bases, with reading frame beginning at the first base. The germline V gene specifies MNHEY as CDR1 and SVGEGT as CDR2. Trimming accounts for 8 bases at V and 0 bases at J, while the number of junction bases matched to no gene is 4. As concerns this clonotype: The antigen this receptor binds is unknown. Base qualities are not at hand, and no much larger clone is one base apart.

The library was made by PCR. The run used a 454 GS FLX Titanium. TCRdb trimmed the raw reads at Q25, called clones with MiXCR and kept productive beta chains. Records with the same CDR3 protein are collapsed into one entry carrying the most frequent genes and DNA. In this sample the table shows around 600 distinct CDR3 sequences, roughly 47% of which occur a single time. The ten largest clones capture 16% of the sample. This receptor was obtained from a female donor with breast cancer. The source material was conventional T cells from blood. The chain uses TRBV6-2 or TRBV6-3 and TRBJ2-1, with TRBD2 identical over 7 junction bases. The nucleotides are TGTGCCAGCCGGGACTACTACTCCTACAATGAGCAGTTCTTC. This sequence encodes CASRDYYSYNEQFF.